Sequencing of this TCR beta chain was carried out in a study of cytomegalovirus exposure and HLA in healthy donors. General study findings and limits: As a later analysis revealed, most CMV-associated TCR beta chains appeared HLA-restricted. One cluster of highly shared sequence variants probably arose as a sequencing artifact. According to an earlier analysis, most TCR beta V segments yielded productive rearrangements about 90% or about 30% of the time.

Use of 60 Vbeta and 13 Jbeta primers characterized the PCR. In the original workflow: Around 10 million shared chains were among around 80 million unique TCR beta chains counted in a later analysis. Only in-frame clones appear in the TCRdb table, and some are missing; sequencing was by immunoSEQ multiplex PCR. V and J calls plus clone size are reproduced from that table; the DNA served to infer D and trimming. The sample totals approximately 70,000 clones; its top ten clones hold about 4.5%. The V end lost 4 bases, the J end lost 1 base, and 13 bases lay between the germline ends. Germline lookup yields CDR1 MGHRA and CDR2 YSYEKL. The CDR3 sequence is 15 residues long. About this clone itself: Antigen unknown.

The specimen sequenced was PBMCs. The J gene is TRBJ1-1, the V gene TRBV4-1, with D perhaps matching TRBD1 (6 bases). The receptor was derived from a woman aged 40-49 years in good health and CMV-seropositive. The CDR3 loop reads CASSLLSGQNTEAFF. CDR3 DNA sequence: TGCGCCAGCAGCCTCCTGTCGGGACAGAACACTGAAGCTTTCTTT.